This T cell receptor (beta chain) was recorded in a study of blood T cell repertoires in COVID-19. Study background: Samples taken during acute and convalescent COVID-19 were collected in the United States, Italy and Spain. T cells, B-cell-depleted T cells, or PBMCs supplied cDNA or gDNA.

Per the authors' pipeline: Amplification of reference gene primers was used by the study to estimate nucleated cell counts. Generated by immunoSEQ multiplex PCR, the TCRdb table keeps only in-frame clones and is missing some. That table supplies the V and J calls and clone size; D and trimming were determined from the DNA. The sample lists approximately 89,000 clones, approximately 80% occurring once. The CDR3 runs 16 residues. Germline CDR1 reads MNHEY; CDR2 reads SVGAGI. Trimming at V came to 4 bases and at J to 10 bases, leaving 13 bases not matched to a gene. V gene TRBV6-5 combines with J gene TRBJ2-1; 10 bases match TRBD2. The receptor's source is a woman in her 70s with active or convalescent COVID-19. Sequences were obtained from peripheral blood. In DNA form, the CDR3 reads TGTGCCAGCAGTTTTCTTAGTAGCGGGGGGACTAACGAGCAGTTCTTC. Translation gives CASSFLSSGGTNEQFF.